Given below is one TCR beta chain in context. Its antigen is not yet known. No much larger clone is present one base from it, and per-base qualities are unavailable. The immunoSEQ Assay was the method used to sequence TCRbeta CDR3 regions. After extraction, genomic DNA underwent amplification by bias-controlled multiplex PCR, followed by high-throughput sequencing. Processing in the source paper ran as follows. To quantify the absolute abundance of every unique TCRbeta CDR3 region, sequences were collapsed and filtered. T cell fraction was estimated by normalizing TCRbeta template counts to usable DNA, which was measured by amplifying reference genes present in all nucleated cells. Repertoire TCRs were annotated as SARS-CoV-2-specific by exact matching of V gene, CDR3 amino acid sequence and J gene to a known reactive TCR set. The reference SARS-CoV-2 TCR set came from MIRA and was filtered for enrichment in COVID-19-positive ImmuneCODE repertoires, removing public or cross-reactive TCRs. Drawing on the MIRA antigens, annotated TCRs were analysed further at the level of specific ORF or position within ORF. Breadth was defined as annotated unique rearrangements over total unique productive rearrangements; depth was the summed frequency of those rearrangements. Two-sided Wilcoxon rank-sum tests were used to compare TCR breadth between groups. Drawn from immuneACCESS, this table holds only the in-frame rearrangements with V and J called that TCRdb kept. Clones are partly lost; checked studies trace under half to an unresolved V gene and leave the rest unexplained. The D gene and trimming were derived from the DNA, and the V and J assignments and clone size from that table. The sample profile shows 300,000 to 400,000 clones; about 85% of them were found once. The ten largest clones take up about 3.3% of the sample.

What this sample's treatment or condition label stands for: 15 to 20 received Ad26.COV2.S at low or high dose, single or two shots; roughly 5 received placebo; per-sample allocation not given. Repertoires of vaccine and placebo recipients were sequenced from samples collected on day 63 after the first injection. Cohort 1b enrolled 25 adults aged 18-55 years at a single site in Boston, USA, between 29 July and 7 August 2020. As a vaccine, Ad26.COV2.S was a replication-incompetent adenovirus type 26 vector that expressed a prefusion-stabilized SARS-CoV-2 spike protein derived from the original Wuhan strain. CDR1 PRHDT and CDR2 FYEKMQ are derived from the germline V gene (reference sequence). From its cysteine to its phenylalanine, the CDR3 spans 18 amino acids. The retained sequence is limited to the CDR3, 54 bases, with the frame set at the first base. Trimming takes 4 bases from V and 9 bases from J, and the germline ends sit 28 bases apart.

This specimen comes from a study of Ad26.COV2.S vaccination and SARS-CoV-2 variants (dated by TCRdb to about 2021). Background for the entire study: Donors in the vaccine arm were drawn from COV1001, a phase I-IIa trial of Ad26.COV2.S in healthy adults that was multicentre, randomized, double-blind and placebo-controlled. The specificity and breadth of SARS-CoV-2-reactive T cell receptors after Ad26.COV2.S vaccination were assessed by TCRbeta repertoire sequencing. Trial participants were randomized into five groups of five, in which low-dose or high-dose Ad26.COV2.S was given once or twice, or placebo was given on both occasions. Throughout the experiments and outcome assessment, investigators stayed blinded to trial group allocation. The TCR-sequenced set comprised approximately 30 samples: some 20 Ad26.COV2.S vaccine recipients, 5 placebo recipients and 8 SARS-CoV-2 convalescent individuals. Ad26.COV2.S was administered intramuscularly at a dose of 5x10^10 or 1x10^11 viral particles, either as one shot or as two shots given 56 days apart. Overall study results and their limits: Vaccine and placebo recipients had similar non-spike TCR breadth, a finding consistent with the vaccine containing only spike. Higher spike-specific TCR breadth was observed in Ad26.COV2.S recipients than in placebo recipients (P = 0.0014). After vaccination, spike-specific CD8+ and CD4+ T cell responses were reported to show substantial breadth. The authors noted that the TCR breadth and depth analyses may have underestimated total T cell responses. The study lacked the statistical power to compare responses across vaccine doses or regimens.

The sequence was collected from a person aged 18-60 years who received the Ad26.COV2.S COVID-19 vaccine or a placebo. The sample in question was peripheral blood, obtained in a trial of Ad26.COV2.S vaccine versus placebo. In this chain, TRBV13 is recombined with TRBJ2-1, with no confident D gene call. The DNA reads as follows: TGTGCCAGCAGCTCCAAAAAGAATCCCGGGTCCCTCGCCGGTGAGCAGTTCTTC. Its coded protein is CASSSKKNPGSLAGEQFF.